A selection of T cell receptor beta chains follows, all from one sample in a study of T cell responses to AZD1222 COVID-19 vaccine. Clones were read by immunoSEQ multiplex PCR, and TCRdb kept only the in-frame ones, dropping some. The profile shows tens of thousands of clones, around 81% of them singletons. The sample in question was peripheral blood, obtained 28 days after the second AZD1222 dose. The receptors were sampled from an adult who received the AZD1222 COVID-19 vaccine. Each CDR3 is given with its conserved first and last residue. D genes are given only for firm matches. Size tells how often a clone was seen (once, few, many) or the class of an expanded clone, and some rows leave it out.

d_call,v_call,clone_size,j_call,cdr3_nt,cdr3_aa
-,TRBV9,-,TRBJ1-3,TGTGCCAGCAGCGTAGCCGCTCTCTCTGGAAACACCATATATTTT,CASSVAALSGNTIYF
-,TRBV28,-,TRBJ1-5,TGTGCCAGCGTAACGCAGGCGGGGCCCCAGCATTTT,CASVTQAGPQHF
TRBD2,TRBV6-6,-,TRBJ2-5,TGTGCCAGCAGCAGGACTAGCGGGAGTGCAGAGACCCAGTACTTC,CASSRTSGSAETQYF
-,TRBV2,-,TRBJ2-1,TGTGCCAGCAGCTTGCAGGGGAGGGGTATAGGATACAATGAGCAGTTCTTC,CASSLQGRGIGYNEQFF
-,TRBV15,-,TRBJ2-1,TGTGCCACCAGCAGAGATGCTAGCCTTAGCTCCTACAATGAGCAGTTCTTC,CATSRDASLSSYNEQFF
-,TRBV5-6,-,TRBJ2-7,TGTGCCAGCAGCTTCGGCGGAGGAGGTGGCGAGCAGTACTTC,CASSFGGGGGEQYF
-,TRBV7-9,once,TRBJ2-5,TGTGCCAGCAGCACAGGGAACCAAGAGACCCAGTACTTC,CASSTGNQETQYF
-,TRBV11-2,-,TRBJ2-3,TGTGCCAGCAGCTTACTTGGAGACACAGATACGCAGTATTTT,CASSLLGDTDTQYF
TRBD2,TRBV2,-,TRBJ2-3,TGTGCCAGCAGTGAAGCAGGAATAGCGGGTATTAGCACAGATACGCAGTATTTT,CASSEAGIAGISTDTQYF
-,TRBV5-8,few,TRBJ2-5,TGTGCCAGCAGCTTGTTTGGGGCCGGGCAAGAGACCCAGTACTTC,CASSLFGAGQETQYF
-,TRBV9,-,TRBJ2-1,TGTGCCAGCAGCGTCGACTGGAACAATGAGCAGTTCTTC,CASSVDWNNEQFF
-,TRBV6-1,-,TRBJ2-5,TGTGCCAGCAGTGAAGAGGTCGGCTACGGACTGGCGGGGAGGATTGAGACCCAGTACTTC,CASSEEVGYGLAGRIETQYF
TRBD1,TRBV25-1,-,TRBJ1-4,TGTGCCAGCAGTGCCGGGACAGGATATGAAAAACTGTTTTTT,CASSAGTGYEKLFF
-,TRBV7-8,-,TRBJ2-1,TGTGCCAGCAGCTTTACCAGGGTCAATGAGCAGTTCTTC,CASSFTRVNEQFF
-,TRBV2,few,TRBJ2-1,TGTGCCAGCAGTGAACTCGGGACAGAGCAGTTCTTC,CASSELGTEQFF
TRBD1,TRBV7-8,-,TRBJ1-3,TGTGCCAGCAGCTTAGGAACAGGGGGCGCTGGAAACACCATATATTTT,CASSLGTGGAGNTIYF
TRBD2,TRBV5-1,-,TRBJ2-3,TGCGCCAGCAGCTTGACTAGCGGGAGGACAGATACGCAGTATTTT,CASSLTSGRTDTQYF
TRBD2,TRBV7-9,-,TRBJ2-5,TGTGCCAGCAGCGATACTAGCGGGGGGGCCGAGGGAGAGACCCAGTACTTC,CASSDTSGGAEGETQYF
TRBD2,TRBV6-4,-,TRBJ2-7,TGTGCCAGCGACCCGGGACTAGCGGGGAAAAGGAGCTCCTACGAGCAGTACTTC,CASDPGLAGKRSSYEQYF
TRBD1,TRBV27,once,TRBJ1-5,TGTGCCAGCAGCAAACAGGGGTCCAATCAGCCCCAGCATTTT,CASSKQGSNQPQHF
-,TRBV19,-,TRBJ2-2,TGTGCCAGTAGCCTCCAGGGGCTCCCCGCGAACACCGGGGAGCTGTTTTTT,CASSLQGLPANTGELFF
TRBD1,TRBV19,-,TRBJ1-6,TGTGCCAGTAGCTTGACAGGGGCAAGCAATTCACCCCTCCACTTT,CASSLTGASNSPLHF
-,TRBV2,-,TRBJ2-3,TGTGCCAGCAGTGAAGTAGTGGACCAAACAGATACGCAGTATTTT,CASSEVVDQTDTQYF